The clone carrying this T cell receptor beta chain was detected a few times. Its antigen is unidentified. This may be a read error, as it is one base from a much larger clone. CDR1 SGHNT and CDR2 YENEEA come from the germline V gene. Trimming pared 5 bases from V and 0 bases from J, leaving 11 bases between. This CDR3 is 14 amino acids long. Bulk tissue was left unsorted, and RNA and DNA were co-extracted from roughly 20-30 mg of it. This specimen belongs to a study of tumor-infiltrating lymphocytes in primary liver carcinoma. Researchers generated TCR beta cDNA from around 0.55 ug of total RNA, relying on a constant-region primer. Three nested multiplex PCR rounds, a slightly modified ARM-PCR method, built the TCR beta libraries. Both of the initial two PCR rounds ran for around 9 cycles and employed TRBV1-TRBV30 forward primers alongside a C-beta reverse primer. TCRdb used MiXCR to reprocess the multiplex PCR reads, holding one entry per CDR3 protein. This table has some 30,000 distinct CDR3 sequences, roughly two thirds appearing once.

Study observations and caveats: It was in tumors, not blood, that the top-250-clone fraction was significantly higher (p = 0.039).

The sequencing input was liver tumor tissue from sampling region 3. As to subset: tumor region T3, left-lateral pole. This chain connects TRBV11-3 to TRBJ2-7; no reliable D call. This TCR was sampled from a woman in her twenties or thirties with primary liver carcinoma and hepatitis B virus infection. CDR3 DNA sequence: TGTGCCAGCAGCACAGAGGCAAGCTCCTACGAGCAGTACTTC. Encoded protein: CASSTEASSYEQYF.